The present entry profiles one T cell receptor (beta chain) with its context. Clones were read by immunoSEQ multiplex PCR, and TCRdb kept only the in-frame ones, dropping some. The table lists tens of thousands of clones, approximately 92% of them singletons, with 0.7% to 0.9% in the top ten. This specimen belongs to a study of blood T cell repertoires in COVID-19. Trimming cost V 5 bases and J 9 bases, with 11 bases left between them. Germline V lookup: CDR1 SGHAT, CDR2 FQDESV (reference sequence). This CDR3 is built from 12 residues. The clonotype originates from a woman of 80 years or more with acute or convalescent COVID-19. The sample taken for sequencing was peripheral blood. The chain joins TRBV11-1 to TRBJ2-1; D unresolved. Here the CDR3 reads CASSLLTSEQFF. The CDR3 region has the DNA TGTGCCAGCAGCCTGCTTACGAGTGAGCAGTTCTTC.